A single sample is the source of the 17 T cell receptor beta chains below, sequenced in a study of T cell repertoires in aging, cancer and after chemotherapy. Peripheral blood genomic DNA, not sorted cells or RNA, was the template. TRB rearrangements spanning V, D and J were amplified using mixed TRB-A/B primers. From the multiplex PCR reads, TCRdb called clonotypes with MiXCR, one entry per CDR3 protein. The sample contains under 2,500 distinct CDR3 sequences, roughly a quarter of which appear only once. The sequenced material came from blood. All receptors come from a human donor in good health.

This clonotype was seen only once. V gene TRBV12-3 or TRBV12-4 combines with J gene TRBJ1-5, with D perhaps matching TRBD1 (6 bases). V was shortened by 5 bases and J by 2 bases, with 13 bases between the two germline ends. The CDR3 length is 15 residues. The CDR3 spells CASSKKQGGNQPQHF. CDR3 nucleotide sequence: TGTGCCAGCAGTAAAAAACAGGGCGGCAATCAGCCCCAGCATTTT.

This clonotype ranks as medium-sized. The J gene is TRBJ2-7, the V gene TRBV19, with 10 positions matching TRBD1. The germline V gene encodes CDR1 LNHDA and CDR2 SQIVND (reference sequence). The CDR3 sequence is 14 residues long. V gave up 3 bases and J gave up 4 bases; unmatched junction bases: 3. The CDR3 loop is CASSIRQGAYEQYF. DNA for the CDR3: TGTGCCAGTAGTATCCGACAGGGGGCTTACGAGCAGTACTTC.

By sample share, this clonotype is medium-sized (0.01 to 0.1%). The genes are TRBV19 and TRBJ2-7; weak D call: TRBD1 (6 bases). CDR1 LNHDA and CDR2 SQIVND come from the germline V gene (reference sequence). Trimming took off 1 base at V and 0 bases at J, with 10 bases between the two ends. This CDR3 is built from 15 residues. The CDR3 loop is CASSIGTDFSYEQYF. The CDR3 bases are TGTGCCAGTAGTATAGGGACAGACTTCTCCTACGAGCAGTACTTC.

CDR3 DNA: TGTGCCAGCAGGGGGACAGCTTCCTCCTACGAGCAGTACTTC. This codes for CASRGTASSYEQYF. This sequence joins TRBV27 and TRBJ2-7, with TRBD1 matching 7 bases. This CDR3 is 14 amino acids long. V shed 6 bases and J 0 bases; nucleotides not matched to a gene: 5. CDR1 is MNHEY, CDR2 SMNVEV, per germline (reference sequence).

V and J are TRBV20-1 and TRBJ2-7; TRBD1 agrees at 11 bases. The CDR3 totals 15 residues. The ends lost 4 bases at V and 1 base at J; junction bases unmatched: 6. Germline-derived CDR1 and CDR2 are DFQATT and SNEGSKA (reference sequence). CDR3 residues: CSAKPGQGASYEQYF. The CDR3 nucleotides read TGCAGTGCTAAACCTGGACAGGGGGCTTCCTACGAGCAGTACTTC.

This clonotype was recorded a few times. The chain couples TRBV18 to TRBJ2-3; D gene ambiguous. Germline V lookup: CDR1 KGHSH, CDR2 LQKENI. Trimming left V 4 bases short and J 4 bases short, with 12 bases between. This CDR3 region has 14 residues. The CDR3 region is CASSRGVFPDTQYF. CDR3 bases: TGTGCCAGCTCACGCGGCGTCTTCCCAGATACGCAGTATTTT.

The V call is TRBV7-2, the J call TRBJ2-5, with TRBD1 identical over 7 bases. Germline V gene sequence: CDR1 SGHTA, CDR2 FQGNSA. The CDR3 is 13 amino acids. Trimming cost V 5 bases and J 3 bases; bases outside gene matches: 3. This CDR3 reads CASSPGTEETQYF. The CDR3 DNA follows: TGTGCCAGCAGCCCCGGGACAGAAGAGACCCAGTACTTC.

This clonotype is medium-sized in the sample. The V and J genes are TRBV12-3 or TRBV12-4 and TRBJ1-6, with 8 bases fitting TRBD1. The CDR3 extends over 13 amino acids. Trimming took 8 bases from V and 3 from J; bases not matched to a gene: 0. The CDR3 coding sequence is TGTGCCAGCGGACAGGGCTATAATTCACCCCTCCACTTT. Translation: CASGQGYNSPLHF.

Notes on this clonotype: A much bigger clone sits one base away, suggesting this may be a read error. The chain uses TRBV15 and TRBJ1-2, with D unresolved. V lost 0 bases and J lost 1, with 9 bases in between. The CDR3 runs 15 residues. Germline V gene sequence: CDR1 LNHNV, CDR2 YYDKDF (reference sequence). The CDR3 region is CATSRDGWINYGYTF. As DNA, the CDR3 is TGTGCCACCAGCAGAGATGGCTGGATTAACTATGGCTACACCTTC.

In DNA, the CDR3 is TGTGCCAGCAGCTTTTCAGAGAACACTGAAGCTTTCTTT. Protein product: CASSFSENTEAFF. The chain carries TRBV7-2 and TRBJ1-1; no definite D call. V lost 3 bases, J lost 1 base, and 6 bases lay in between. Germline-derived CDR1 and CDR2 are SGHTA and FQGNSA. This CDR3 contains 13 residues.

By share of the sample, this clonotype is medium-sized. In nucleotides, the CDR3 is TGTGCCAGCTCACCGCCCGACAAGACCTACGAGCAGTACTTC. Residues: CASSPPDKTYEQYF. The V call is TRBV18, the J call TRBJ2-7; no reliable D call. Germline CDR1 and CDR2: KGHSH and LQKENI. The ends were cut back, 3 bases at V and 2 bases at J, with 11 bases in the middle. The CDR3 sequence is 14 residues long.

By sample fraction, this clonotype is medium-sized. This chain joins TRBV19 and TRBJ1-1, with D perhaps TRBD1 (6 bases). The CDR3 extends over 14 amino acids. The germline V and J ends were trimmed by 3 bases and 6 bases, with 14 bases remaining between them. CDR1 and CDR2 from the germline V gene are LNHDA and SQIVND (reference sequence). This CDR3 is CASSIRAGGPEAFF. Written as DNA, the CDR3 is TGTGCCAGTAGTATCCGGGCTGGGGGCCCTGAAGCTTTCTTT.

This clonotype was observed a handful of times. The chain has TRBV27 and TRBJ2-5; D not certain. With 2 bases removed from V and 0 bases from J, the gap between germline ends came to 10 bases. The CDR3 is made up of 15 amino acids. CDR1 and CDR2 (germline): MNHEY, SMNVEV (reference sequence). The CDR3 loop is CASSLNVFNQETQYF. DNA of the CDR3: TGTGCCAGCAGTTTAAACGTATTCAACCAAGAGACCCAGTACTTC.

This clonotype rates as medium-sized. The chain combines TRBV19 with TRBJ2-7; TRBD1 matches at 10 bases. Germline V lookup: CDR1 LNHDA, CDR2 SQIVND (reference sequence). J lost 6 bases, V lost 3 bases, and 8 bases had no gene match. The CDR3 is 15 amino acids. Written as DNA, the CDR3 is TGTGCCAGTAGTATCGGACAGGGGGAATTTAGCGAGCAGTACTTC. It yields the protein CASSIGQGEFSEQYF.

This clonotype is categorized as medium-sized. This sequence joins TRBV19 and TRBJ1-1, with 7 bases fitting TRBD1. Germline V CDR1 and CDR2: LNHDA, SQIVND (reference sequence). The junction had 11 bases not matched to a gene; V was cut back by 6 bases and J by 4 bases. This CDR3 comprises 15 residues. The CDR3 region has the DNA TGTGCCAGTAGGCCCGAAACAGGGGAGGGCACTGAAGCTTTCTTT. Residues: CASRPETGEGTEAFF.

By proportion, this clonotype is medium-sized. The chain is built from TRBV27 and TRBJ1-6; 11 positions match TRBD1. The CDR3 length is 16 residues. V was clipped by 1 base and J by 10 bases; unmatched bases: 6. Germline values: CDR1 MNHEY, CDR2 SMNVEV (reference sequence). The CDR3 nucleotides read TGTGCCAGCAGTTTATTTGTCGGGACAGGGGGGTCACCCCTCCACTTT. Translated: CASSLFVGTGGSPLHF.

This clonotype is termed medium-sized (0.01 to 0.1%). The gene calls are TRBV27 and TRBJ1-3, with 8 bases fitting TRBD1. With 8 bases clipped from V and 1 base from J, the junction kept 13 bases outside the gene matches. The V gene's germline CDR1 is MNHEY and CDR2 SMNVEV (reference sequence). The CDR3 is made up of 17 amino acids. The CDR3 DNA follows: TGTGCCAGCGCCCCCGGGACAGGTTTGGTTTCTGGAAACACCATATATTTT. Translating it yields CASAPGTGLVSGNTIYF.